This T cell receptor beta chain was sequenced during a study of blood T cell repertoires in COVID-19. About the research overall: Spain, Italy and the United States supplied samples that represented acute and convalescent COVID-19. Sources were T cells, B-cell-depleted T cells, or PBMCs; the material itself was cDNA or gDNA.

This clone was seen only a few times. Methods used by the authors: Estimation of nucleated cell counts relied on the amplification of reference gene primers. The method was immunoSEQ multiplex PCR; TCRdb's version includes in-frame clones alone and lacks a portion of them. V, J and clone size derive from that table, while D and trimming were established from the DNA sequence. This table has about 19,000 clones, 82% appearing once. CDR1 and CDR2 from the germline V gene are MRHNA and SNTAGT. V was pared by 4 bases and J by 4 bases, with 8 bases of the junction left unmatched. CDR3 length equals 17 residues.

Sequencing used peripheral blood. The chain couples TRBV6-4 to TRBJ2-3, with 13 bases aligning to TRBD2. The sequence was obtained from a human donor in a cohort sampled during active COVID-19. CDR3 bases: TGTGCCAGCAGTGCCTCAGGACTAGCGGGAGAGGCAGATACGCAGTATTTT. Amino acids: CASSASGLAGEADTQYF.